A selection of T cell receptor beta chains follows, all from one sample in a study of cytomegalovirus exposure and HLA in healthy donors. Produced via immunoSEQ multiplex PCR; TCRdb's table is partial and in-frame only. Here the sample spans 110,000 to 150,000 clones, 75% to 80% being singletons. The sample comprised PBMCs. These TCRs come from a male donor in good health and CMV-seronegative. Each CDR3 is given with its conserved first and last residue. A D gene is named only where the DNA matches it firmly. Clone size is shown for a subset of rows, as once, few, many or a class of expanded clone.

CDR3aa: CASSLAAGPGDTQYF; CDR3nt: TGTGCCAGCAGCTTAGCAGCAGGGCCGGGAGATACGCAGTATTTT; abundance: NA; v_gene: TRBV7-2; j_gene: TRBJ2-3; d_gene: NA
CDR3aa: CASSPGELGTDTQYF; CDR3nt: TGTGCCAGCAGCCCAGGGGAGCTGGGCACAGATACGCAGTATTTT; abundance: NA; v_gene: TRBV28; j_gene: TRBJ2-3; d_gene: NA
CDR3aa: CAWGAAGEQYF; CDR3nt: TGTGCCTGGGGTGCCGCGGGGGAGCAGTACTTC; abundance: NA; v_gene: TRBV30; j_gene: TRBJ2-7; d_gene: NA
CDR3aa: CASRNQQINYGYTF; CDR3nt: TGTGCCAGCAGGAACCAACAGATTAACTATGGCTACACCTTC; abundance: NA; v_gene: TRBV6-6; j_gene: TRBJ1-2; d_gene: NA
CDR3aa: CASSLGAGRTNF; CDR3nt: TGTGCCAGCAGCTTAGGTGCAGGGCGGACAAACTTC; abundance: NA; v_gene: TRBV7-2; j_gene: TRBJ2-7; d_gene: NA
CDR3aa: CAIVGVREQYF; CDR3nt: TGTGCCATCGTAGGGGTACGCGAGCAGTACTTC; abundance: NA; v_gene: TRBV2; j_gene: TRBJ2-7; d_gene: NA
CDR3aa: CAWSVNPLGGQYGANGLTF; CDR3nt: TGTGCCTGGAGTGTAAACCCCCTAGGAGGGCAATATGGGGCCAACGGCCTGACTTTC; abundance: NA; v_gene: TRBV30; j_gene: TRBJ2-6; d_gene: NA
CDR3aa: CASSLAPRGGDQPQHF; CDR3nt: TGTGCCAGCAGCTTAGCCCCGAGGGGGGGAGATCAGCCCCAGCATTTT; abundance: few; v_gene: TRBV7-6; j_gene: TRBJ1-5; d_gene: NA
CDR3aa: CASSLVSSSGNTIYF; CDR3nt: TGTGCCAGTAGTCTAGTGTCTTCCTCTGGAAACACCATATATTTT; abundance: NA; v_gene: TRBV19; j_gene: TRBJ1-3; d_gene: NA
CDR3aa: CASSFSQNRAEAFF; CDR3nt: TGTGCCAGCAGCTTTTCCCAGAACAGGGCTGAAGCTTTCTTT; abundance: NA; v_gene: TRBV7-9; j_gene: TRBJ1-1; d_gene: NA
CDR3aa: CASRVGLAGRYEQYF; CDR3nt: TGTGCCAGCAGGGTAGGACTAGCGGGGAGGTACGAGCAGTACTTC; abundance: NA; v_gene: TRBV6-1; j_gene: TRBJ2-7; d_gene: TRBD2
CDR3aa: CASSLGLGQETQYF; CDR3nt: TGTGCCAGCTCACTGGGACTAGGACAAGAGACCCAGTACTTC; abundance: NA; v_gene: TRBV18; j_gene: TRBJ2-5; d_gene: TRBD2
CDR3aa: CAINTGETYEQYF; CDR3nt: TGTGCCATCAATACAGGGGAGACCTACGAGCAGTACTTC; abundance: NA; v_gene: TRBV10-3; j_gene: TRBJ2-7; d_gene: TRBD1
CDR3aa: CASSQDSQETQYF; CDR3nt: TGTGCCAGCAGCCAGGACAGCCAAGAGACCCAGTACTTC; abundance: NA; v_gene: TRBV11-3; j_gene: TRBJ2-5; d_gene: NA
CDR3aa: CASSGANSGNTIYF; CDR3nt: TGCGCCAGCAGCGGAGCAAACTCTGGAAACACCATATATTTT; abundance: once; v_gene: TRBV5-1; j_gene: TRBJ1-3; d_gene: NA
CDR3aa: CASSYSGRTYGYTF; CDR3nt: TGTGCCAGCAGTTACAGTGGCAGAACCTATGGCTACACCTTC; abundance: NA; v_gene: TRBV6-5; j_gene: TRBJ1-2; d_gene: NA
CDR3aa: CASSAYGGQQETQYF; CDR3nt: TGTGCCAGTAGTGCCTACGGTGGACAGCAAGAGACCCAGTACTTC; abundance: few; v_gene: TRBV19; j_gene: TRBJ2-5; d_gene: NA
CDR3aa: CASSGLGVNTQYF; CDR3nt: TGTGCCAGCTCGGGACTAGGGGTGAATACGCAGTATTTT; abundance: NA; v_gene: TRBV7-9; j_gene: TRBJ2-3; d_gene: TRBD2
CDR3aa: CASSEIEVYGYTF; CDR3nt: TGTGCCAGCAGTGAAATTGAGGTCTATGGCTACACCTTC; abundance: few; v_gene: TRBV2; j_gene: TRBJ1-2; d_gene: NA
CDR3aa: CASSHPERGGYNEQFF; CDR3nt: TGCGCCAGCAGTCATCCAGAAAGGGGGGGCTACAATGAGCAGTTCTTC; abundance: NA; v_gene: TRBV23-1; j_gene: TRBJ2-1; d_gene: NA
CDR3aa: CASTKAGRPGYGYTF; CDR3nt: TGTGCCAGCACCAAAGCGGGACGGCCTGGCTATGGCTACACCTTC; abundance: NA; v_gene: TRBV27; j_gene: TRBJ1-2; d_gene: NA
CDR3aa: CASSSSGVPSREQYF; CDR3nt: TGTGCCAGCAGCTCCTCGGGGGTTCCTTCGCGGGAGCAGTACTTC; abundance: NA; v_gene: TRBV13; j_gene: TRBJ2-7; d_gene: NA
CDR3aa: CSSSFFGQGTGELFF; CDR3nt: TGTTCCAGCAGCTTCTTTGGACAGGGCACCGGGGAGCTGTTTTTT; abundance: NA; v_gene: TRBV7-9; j_gene: TRBJ2-2; d_gene: TRBD1
CDR3aa: CASSPRTGEDEQYF; CDR3nt: TGTGCCAGCAGTCCGCGGACAGGGGAGGACGAGCAGTACTTC; abundance: NA; v_gene: TRBV27; j_gene: TRBJ2-7; d_gene: TRBD1
CDR3aa: CASRGTVSYNEQFF; CDR3nt: TGCGCCAGCAGGGGGACTGTTTCCTACAATGAGCAGTTCTTC; abundance: NA; v_gene: TRBV5-1; j_gene: TRBJ2-1; d_gene: NA
CDR3aa: CASSLLGESTYGYTF; CDR3nt: TGTGCCAGCAGCCTGTTGGGCGAGTCTACCTATGGCTACACCTTC; abundance: NA; v_gene: TRBV5-6; j_gene: TRBJ1-2; d_gene: NA
CDR3aa: CASSFPTYWRGPNNEQFF; CDR3nt: TGTGCCAGCAGCTTTCCGACGTATTGGCGGGGGCCTAACAATGAGCAGTTCTTC; abundance: NA; v_gene: TRBV5-8; j_gene: TRBJ2-1; d_gene: NA
CDR3aa: CASSLQGGSSGGSYEQYF; CDR3nt: TGTGCCAGCAGCTTACAGGGGGGTTCTAGCGGGGGTTCCTACGAGCAGTACTTC; abundance: few; v_gene: TRBV7-2; j_gene: TRBJ2-7; d_gene: TRBD2
CDR3aa: CASSLVGGQEAFF; CDR3nt: TGTGCCAGCAGCTTGGTGGGTGGACAGGAAGCTTTCTTT; abundance: NA; v_gene: TRBV5-5; j_gene: TRBJ1-1; d_gene: NA
CDR3aa: CASRTWDSFTDTQYF; CDR3nt: TGTGCCAGCCGTACCTGGGACAGCTTCACAGATACGCAGTATTTT; abundance: NA; v_gene: TRBV2; j_gene: TRBJ2-3; d_gene: TRBD1
CDR3aa: CASSVVGENTIYF; CDR3nt: TGTGCCAGCAGCGTAGTCGGGGAGAACACCATATATTTT; abundance: once; v_gene: TRBV9; j_gene: TRBJ1-3; d_gene: NA
CDR3aa: CASSSDRTSGSTGELFF; CDR3nt: TGTGCCAGCAGCTCTGATCGGACTAGCGGGAGCACCGGGGAGCTGTTTTTT; abundance: NA; v_gene: TRBV9; j_gene: TRBJ2-2; d_gene: TRBD2
CDR3aa: CASSSGTGLYQPQHF; CDR3nt: TGTGCCAGCAGCTCCGGGACAGGACTCTATCAGCCCCAGCATTTT; abundance: NA; v_gene: TRBV5-5; j_gene: TRBJ1-5; d_gene: TRBD1
CDR3aa: CASSLTLNTEAFF; CDR3nt: TGTGCCAGCAGCTTGACACTGAACACTGAAGCTTTCTTT; abundance: NA; v_gene: TRBV9; j_gene: TRBJ1-1; d_gene: NA
CDR3aa: CASSIDSVMGSSYEQYF; CDR3nt: TGTGCCAGTAGTATAGACTCTGTAATGGGCAGCTCCTACGAGCAGTACTTC; abundance: NA; v_gene: TRBV19; j_gene: TRBJ2-7; d_gene: NA
CDR3aa: CAWSGGQGGYEQYF; CDR3nt: TGTGCCTGGAGTGGGGGACAGGGAGGCTACGAGCAGTACTTC; abundance: NA; v_gene: TRBV30; j_gene: TRBJ2-7; d_gene: TRBD1
CDR3aa: CASSPGDRSETQYF; CDR3nt: TGCGCCAGCAGCCCGGGGGACAGATCAGAGACCCAGTACTTC; abundance: NA; v_gene: TRBV5-1; j_gene: TRBJ2-5; d_gene: NA
CDR3aa: CASSQDGLAADNEQFF; CDR3nt: TGCGCCAGCAGCCAAGATGGCCTAGCGGCAGACAATGAGCAGTTCTTC; abundance: NA; v_gene: TRBV4-1; j_gene: TRBJ2-1; d_gene: TRBD2
CDR3aa: CASSFHGQGTNTEAFF; CDR3nt: TGTGCCAGCAGCTTTCACGGACAGGGGACGAACACTGAAGCTTTCTTT; abundance: NA; v_gene: TRBV11-2; j_gene: TRBJ1-1; d_gene: TRBD1
CDR3aa: CASSLALSRGSGEQFF; CDR3nt: TGTGCCAGCAGCTTAGCCTTGTCCAGGGGGTCTGGTGAGCAGTTCTTC; abundance: NA; v_gene: TRBV7-2; j_gene: TRBJ2-1; d_gene: TRBD1
CDR3aa: CASSEILVVTSSYEQYF; CDR3nt: TGTGCCAGCAGTGAAATTCTCGTCGTAACGAGCTCCTACGAGCAGTACTTC; abundance: NA; v_gene: TRBV6-1; j_gene: TRBJ2-7; d_gene: NA
CDR3aa: CASSLAGTGNYEQYF; CDR3nt: TGTGCCAGCAGCTTGGCCGGCACAGGGAACTACGAGCAGTACTTC; abundance: few; v_gene: TRBV5-6; j_gene: TRBJ2-7; d_gene: NA
CDR3aa: CASSPTGGSSYEQYF; CDR3nt: TGTGCCAGCAGCCCTACAGGGGGCTCGTCCTACGAGCAGTACTTC; abundance: NA; v_gene: TRBV7-2; j_gene: TRBJ2-7; d_gene: TRBD1
CDR3aa: CASSLQAGLFF; CDR3nt: TGTGCCAGCAGCTTGCAGGCTGGGCTGTTTTTT; abundance: NA; v_gene: TRBV7-2; j_gene: TRBJ2-2; d_gene: NA
CDR3aa: CASSRWTGVEEKLFF; CDR3nt: TGCGCCAGCAGCAGATGGACAGGGGTTGAGGAAAAACTGTTTTTT; abundance: NA; v_gene: TRBV5-1; j_gene: TRBJ1-4; d_gene: TRBD1
CDR3aa: CASSNGLAGYNEQFF; CDR3nt: TGCGCCAGCAGCAACGGACTAGCGGGCTACAATGAGCAGTTCTTC; abundance: once; v_gene: TRBV5-1; j_gene: TRBJ2-1; d_gene: TRBD2
CDR3aa: CASGQVGGNEQFF; CDR3nt: TGTGCTAGTGGTCAGGTGGGGGGCAATGAGCAGTTCTTC; abundance: NA; v_gene: TRBV12-5; j_gene: TRBJ2-1; d_gene: NA
CDR3aa: CASSPAGLGSVGELFF; CDR3nt: TGTGCCAGCTCACCGGCGGGACTAGGATCTGTCGGGGAGCTGTTTTTT; abundance: NA; v_gene: TRBV18; j_gene: TRBJ2-2; d_gene: TRBD2
CDR3aa: CASREGGNTEAFF; CDR3nt: TGTGCCAGCAGGGAGGGAGGGAACACTGAAGCTTTCTTT; abundance: NA; v_gene: TRBV25-1; j_gene: TRBJ1-1; d_gene: NA
CDR3aa: CASSSGGLASYNEQFF; CDR3nt: TGTGCCAGCAGCTCCGGGGGACTAGCCTCCTACAATGAGCAGTTCTTC; abundance: NA; v_gene: TRBV5-4; j_gene: TRBJ2-1; d_gene: TRBD2
CDR3aa: CASSSGLAGGYNEQFF; CDR3nt: TGTGCCAGCAGTTCCGGACTAGCGGGGGGGTACAATGAGCAGTTCTTC; abundance: NA; v_gene: TRBV27; j_gene: TRBJ2-1; d_gene: TRBD2
CDR3aa: CASSLGLNNEQFF; CDR3nt: TGTGCCAGCAGCTTAGGGCTGAACAATGAGCAGTTCTTC; abundance: once; v_gene: TRBV11-2; j_gene: TRBJ2-1; d_gene: NA
CDR3aa: CASSVGSATRSSYNEQFF; CDR3nt: TGTGCCAGCAGCGTAGGGAGTGCTACCCGGAGCTCCTACAATGAGCAGTTCTTC; abundance: NA; v_gene: TRBV9; j_gene: TRBJ2-1; d_gene: NA